This entry lists 18 T cell receptor beta chains sequenced from one sample in a study of blood T cell repertoires in COVID-19. Produced via immunoSEQ multiplex PCR; TCRdb's table is partial and in-frame only. Here the sample spans 190,000 or so clones, roughly 90% being singletons. The sample taken for sequencing was PBMCs or T cells enriched from blood (not recorded which). The receptor source for this set is a woman aged 18-29 years who had recovered from COVID-19.

This chain connects TRBV2 to TRBJ1-4, with D possibly TRBD1 on 5 matching bases. This CDR3 is built from 17 residues. Trimming stripped 3 bases from V and 6 bases from J, with 20 bases between. The germline V gene has CDR1 SNHLY and CDR2 FYNNEI. The CDR3 DNA reads as TGTGCCAGCAGTGATCCGCTGGAGAGGTCGACAGATGAAAAACTGTTTTTT. It encodes CASSDPLERSTDEKLFF.

The rearrangement links TRBV28 to TRBJ1-2, with a weak D call TRBD1 (5 bases). The CDR3 sequence is 14 residues long. Germline CDR1 and CDR2: MDHEN and SYDVKM. Trimming removed 6 bases at V and 8 bases at J, with 19 bases between. The CDR3 loop is CASSTSEVWGGYTF. CDR3 coding DNA: TGTGCCAGCAGCACCTCCGAGGTTTGGGGCGGCTACACCTTC.

The rearrangement links TRBV6-1 to TRBJ1-1; tentative D call: TRBD1 (5 bases). The CDR3 loop spans 15 amino acids. Germline loops: CDR1 MNHNS, CDR2 SASEGT. The V gene lost 2 bases and the J gene lost 7 bases, with 17 bases spanning the gap. The CDR3 nucleotides read TGTGCCAGCAGTGAATTCCAGGGCGGAATTAGTGAAGCTTTCTTT. It encodes CASSEFQGGISEAFF.

The chain uses TRBV10-2 and TRBJ1-2; no firm D call. Trimming took 2 bases from V and 8 from J, leaving 12 bases between them. CDR3 length: 13 amino acids. The V gene's germline CDR1 is WSHSY and CDR2 SAAADI. This CDR3 reads CASSESRSGGYTF. In DNA, the CDR3 is TGCGCCAGCAGTGAGAGTAGGAGCGGCGGCTACACCTTC.

The chain joins TRBV5-4 to TRBJ1-1; no definite D call. The CDR3 extends over 12 amino acids. Trimming shortened V by 1 base and J by 8 bases, and 9 bases separated the two germline ends. CDR1 SGHNT and CDR2 YYREEE come from the germline V gene (reference sequence). CDR3 loop: CASSLSVGEAFF. The CDR3 DNA reads as TGTGCCAGCAGCTTGTCGGTGGGCGAAGCTTTCTTT.

The gene calls are TRBV6-5 and TRBJ2-1, with D possibly being TRBD2 (5 bases). The germline V gene has CDR1 MNHEY and CDR2 SVGAGI. V lost 2 bases and J 6 bases, leaving 8 bases between the germline ends. The CDR3 sequence is 13 residues long. The DNA of the CDR3 is TGTGCCAGCAGTTACGGGAGACGCAATGAGCAGTTCTTC. Amino acid sequence: CASSYGRRNEQFF.

Regarding this clone: The junction shows a germline mismatch at one end, possibly a read error. The V gene is TRBV29-1, the J gene TRBJ1-2; TRBD1 agrees at 7 bases. The length of the CDR3 is 10 residues. The V gene's germline CDR1 is SQVTM and CDR2 ANQGSEA. The CDR3 reads CSVDVGQAVF. DNA for the CDR3: TGCAGCGTTGACGTAGGACAGGCCGTCTTC. Looking up the rest from reference TRBV29-1 and TRBJ1-2 gives the full variable domain: SAVISQKPSRDICQRGTSLTIQCQVDSQVTMMFWYRQQPGQSLTLIATANQGSEATYESGFVIDKFPISRPNLTFSTLTVSNMSPEDSSIYLCSVDVGQAVFGSGTRLTVV.

The J gene is TRBJ1-6, the V gene TRBV7-8; D is perhaps TRBD1 (5 bases). Germline V gene data show CDR1 as SGHVS and CDR2 as FQNEAQ. Trimming shortened V by 1 base and J by 0 bases, and 16 bases separated the two germline ends. The CDR3 totals 19 residues. The CDR3: CASSLEGYGRSSYNSPLHF. CDR3 sequence (DNA): TGTGCCAGCAGCTTAGAGGGGTACGGGAGAAGCTCCTATAATTCACCCCTCCACTTT.

This clone was detected only once. The DNA for the CDR3 is TGTGCCAGCAGCTTAGCGCGCGGTGATGAGCAGTTCTTC. Translating it yields CASSLARGDEQFF. The chain uses TRBV7-9 and TRBJ2-1; D gene ambiguous. This CDR3 contains 13 residues. Per the germline V gene, CDR1 is SEHNR and CDR2 is FQNEAQ (reference sequence). V was trimmed by 0 bases and J by 8 bases, leaving 8 bases between them.

The V gene is TRBV11-1, the J gene TRBJ1-2; D may be TRBD1 (5 bases). Trimming left V 5 bases short and J 8 bases short, with 21 bases between. The CDR3 covers 15 residues. Germline V gives CDR1 SGHAT, CDR2 FQDESV (reference sequence). The CDR3 DNA is TGTGCCAGCAGCCCACGACAGACACCACTGGAGGGCTACACCTTC. This translates into CASSPRQTPLEGYTF. Drawing the rest from reference TRBV11-1 and TRBJ1-2, the complete variable domain is EAEVAQSPRYKITEKSQAVAFWCDPISGHATLYWYRQILGQGPELLVQFQDESVVDDSQLPKDRFSAERLKGVDSTLKIQPAELGDSAMYLCASSPRQTPLEGYTFGSGTRLTVV.

Here the CDR3 reads CASSLTYRGRSPNEKLFF. CDR3 coding DNA: TGTGCCAGCAGCTTAACATATCGGGGGAGGTCTCCTAATGAAAAACTGTTTTTT. The chain combines TRBV7-8 with TRBJ1-4, with a tentative D call TRBD1 (5 bases). Trimming pared 2 bases from V and 3 bases from J, leaving 19 bases between. The CDR3 has 18 amino acids. CDR1 is SGHVS, CDR2 FQNEAQ, per germline.

The chain couples TRBV6-5 to TRBJ2-7; 11 bases are shared with TRBD1. Looked up from germline, CDR1 is MNHEY and CDR2 is SVGAGI. Losses at the gene ends were 6 bases for V and 2 bases for J; bases not matched to a gene: 6. The CDR3 is 15 residues long. This CDR3 reads CASSRGTGGPYEQYF. The CDR3 bases are TGTGCCAGCAGCCGAGGGACAGGGGGGCCCTACGAGCAGTACTTC.

The rearrangement joins TRBV6-5 to TRBJ1-4; 11 bases line up with TRBD1. CDR3 size: 15 residues. V shed 6 bases and J 11 bases; nucleotides not matched to a gene: 11. Germline V CDR1 and CDR2: MNHEY, SVGAGI. CDR3 sequence reads: CASSFDRDRGWKLFF. CDR3 DNA sequence: TGTGCCAGCAGCTTTGACCGGGACAGGGGGTGGAAACTGTTTTTT.

V and J are TRBV27 and TRBJ2-1; the D gene is possibly TRBD1 (5 bases). The CDR3 covers 15 residues. Germline V CDR1 and CDR2: MNHEY, SMNVEV (reference sequence). The V and J ends lost 3 bases and 3 bases respectively, with 12 bases between them. CDR3 nucleotide sequence: TGTGCCAGCAGTTTTCAACTGACAGTCTACAATGAGCAGTTCTTC. Translation gives CASSFQLTVYNEQFF.

The rearrangement uses TRBV6-2 or TRBV6-3 and TRBJ1-5, with 10 bases identical to TRBD1. Trimming removed 6 bases from V and 7 bases from J; junction bases left unmatched: 15. The germline gives CDR1 MNHEY, CDR2 SVGEGT. CDR3 size: 17 residues. The CDR3 DNA sequence: TGTGCCAGCAGCCCTTCCGGGACAGGGGCCTCCTGGCAGCCCCAGCATTTT. It codes for CASSPSGTGASWQPQHF.

This clone was observed once. The chain has TRBV7-9 and TRBJ2-5; 8 bases match TRBD2. In germline, CDR1 is SEHNR, CDR2 FQNEAQ (reference sequence). The CDR3 totals 15 residues. Unmatched junction bases numbered 6, after V lost 5 bases and J lost 1 base. CDR3 residues: CASSRLATSQETQYF. The DNA of the CDR3 is TGTGCCAGCAGCCGACTAGCGACATCCCAAGAGACCCAGTACTTC.

J is TRBJ2-1 and V is TRBV5-1, with D possibly matching TRBD2 (5 bases). The CDR3 is 14 amino acids. V was cut by 5 bases and J by 2 bases, with 11 bases left in between. CDR1 and CDR2 (germline): SGHRS, YFSETQ. The CDR3 protein is CASSGYGTYNEQFF. The CDR3 DNA is TGCGCCAGCAGTGGGTACGGGACCTACAATGAGCAGTTCTTC.

V usage is TRBV12-3 or TRBV12-4 and J usage is TRBJ1-2; perhaps TRBD1 as D (5 bases). V was pared by 5 bases and J by 3 bases, with 10 bases between. This CDR3 has 13 residues. CDR3 bases: TGTGCCAGCAGTATTGGGGCCGACTATGGCTACACCTTC. Protein product: CASSIGADYGYTF.